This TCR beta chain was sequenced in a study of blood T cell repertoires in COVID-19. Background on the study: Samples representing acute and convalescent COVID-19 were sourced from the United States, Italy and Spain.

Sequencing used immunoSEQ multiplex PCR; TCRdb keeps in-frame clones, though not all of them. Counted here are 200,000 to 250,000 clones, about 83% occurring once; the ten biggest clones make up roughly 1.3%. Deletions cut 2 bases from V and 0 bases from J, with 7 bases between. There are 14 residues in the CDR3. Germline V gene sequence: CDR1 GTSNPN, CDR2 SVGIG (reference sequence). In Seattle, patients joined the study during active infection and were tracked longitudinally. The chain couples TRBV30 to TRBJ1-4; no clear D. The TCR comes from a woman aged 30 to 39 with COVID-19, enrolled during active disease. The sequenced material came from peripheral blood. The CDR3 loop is CAWSRLATNEKLFF. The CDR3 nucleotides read TGTGCCTGGAGTAGATTAGCAACTAATGAAAAACTGTTTTTT.